This TCR beta chain derives from a study of cytomegalovirus exposure and HLA in healthy donors. Study overall: HLA-typed donors contributed approximately 86 million unique TCRs, which were held in an early data release.

As for this clone: Its antigen is unidentified. The sample contains more than one DNA sequence encoding this CDR3.

Both 60 Vbeta primers and 13 Jbeta primers went into the PCR. Authors' processing steps: Later, 65 million to 85 million unique TCR beta chains were counted in an analysis, and roughly 11 million of them were shared. The method was immunoSEQ multiplex PCR; TCRdb's version includes in-frame clones alone and lacks a portion of them. That table is the source of V, J and clone size, and D and trimming were worked out from the DNA. There are some 150,000 clones in the sample; around three fifths occur only once, and about 3% lies in the top ten. Study-wide findings and caveats: The Asian-associated ancestry cluster reportedly had fewer N-insertions than the 666-donor mean in a later analysis.

Material: PBMCs. This TCR was sampled from a woman aged 25-40 years in good health and CMV-seropositive.

The CDR3 DNA reads TGTGCCAGCAGCGTCGGTCCGGGAGATACGCAGTATTTT. It specifies CASSVGPGDTQYF. This chain links TRBV9 with TRBJ2-3, with D uncertain. Germline V gene sequence: CDR1 SGDLS, CDR2 YYNGEE. Trimming cost V 2 bases and J 5 bases, with 9 bases left between them. The length of the CDR3 is 13 residues.